This TCR beta chain was sequenced during a study of blood T cells in healthy people across ages. General study points: TCR beta diversity was tightly associated with the proportion of naive T cells.

A sample-barcoded 5' primer and a J-beta primer mix were used in a second PCR of about 6 to 11 cycles. From the 5' RACE reads, TCRdb called clonotypes with MiXCR, one entry per CDR3 protein. Of 550,000 to 750,000 distinct CDR3 sequences listed, around 21% are singletons. Trimming at V came to 7 bases and at J to 2 bases, leaving 11 bases not matched to a gene. The CDR3 contains 15 residues. Germline-derived CDR1 and CDR2 are DFQATT and SNEGSKA (reference sequence). With respect to this clonotype: The target antigen is unknown.

This sequence originates from a man aged 70 or older in good health. V gene TRBV20-1 combines with J gene TRBJ2-1; TRBD1 matches at 7 bases. The specimen sequenced was blood. CDR3: CSVSSSGQTYNEQFF. In DNA form, the CDR3 reads TGCAGTGTTAGCAGCTCGGGACAGACCTACAATGAGCAGTTCTTC.